The 19 T cell receptor beta chains listed next were all sequenced from one sample in a study of T-cell memory formation after mild COVID-19. TCRdb independently ran MiXCR on the 5' RACE reads; one entry per CDR3 protein. The profile shows 500,000 to 600,000 distinct CDR3 sequences, 18% of them singletons. Sequenced: PBMCs or a T cell subset sorted from them (not recorded which). The receptors derive from an adult woman who had mild COVID-19 (a few samples of this study predate the infection). Cell type and time point are not known.

This clonotype has more than one count but fewer than ten. This chain links TRBV18 with TRBJ2-7; tentative D call: TRBD1 (5 bases). The CDR3 sequence is 15 residues long. CDR1 and CDR2 from the germline V gene are KGHSH and LQKENI. V was clipped by 0 bases and J by 0 bases, with 9 bases between them. In DNA form, the CDR3 reads TGTGCCAGCTCACCACCCGGACAAAGCTCCTACGAGCAGTACTTC. Translated, it gives CASSPPGQSSYEQYF.

The chain recombines TRBV7-2 with TRBJ1-4; perhaps TRBD1 as D (6 bases). Trimming cost V 1 base and J 8 bases, with 11 bases left between them. The CDR3 extends over 14 amino acids. Per the germline V gene, CDR1 is SGHTA and CDR2 is FQGNSA. For the CDR3, the DNA is TGTGCCAGCAGCTTAGGTCAGGGGCGCGAAAAACTGTTTTTT. Its protein is CASSLGQGREKLFF.

The gene calls are TRBV30 and TRBJ2-3, with 13 bases lining up with TRBD2. The CDR3 extends over 17 amino acids. Losses at the gene ends were 3 bases for V and 1 base for J; bases not matched to a gene: 7. Looked up from germline, CDR1 is GTSNPN and CDR2 is SVGIG (reference sequence). The CDR3 nucleotides are TGTGCCTGGAGCCTTGGACTAGCGGGAGTAGGCACAGATACGCAGTATTTT. Translation: CAWSLGLAGVGTDTQYF.

The chain combines TRBV19 with TRBJ2-7; D call uncertain. Deletions cut 10 bases from V and 4 bases from J, with 8 bases between. Germline CDR1 LNHDA, CDR2 SQIVND (reference sequence). CDR3 length: 10 residues. CDR3 region: CATGVYEQYF. The CDR3 DNA is TGTGCCACTGGAGTTTACGAGCAGTACTTC.

The J gene is TRBJ2-3, the V gene TRBV7-8; D perhaps matches TRBD2 (6 bases). Trimming removed 5 bases from V and 2 bases from J, with 11 bases in between. CDR3 size: 14 residues. The germline gives CDR1 SGHVS, CDR2 FQNEAQ. Written as DNA, the CDR3 is TGTGCCAGCAGCACTCGGGACTTCACAGATACGCAGTATTTT. Its translation: CASSTRDFTDTQYF.

This clonotype was seen a few times. The chain combines TRBV7-3 with TRBJ2-3, with TRBD2 matching 7 bases. CDR3 length equals 15 residues. V gave up 1 base and J gave up 5 bases; unmatched junction bases: 6. In germline, CDR1 is SGHTA, CDR2 FQGTGA. Written as DNA, the CDR3 is TGTGCCAGCAGCTTAAGTAGTGGGGGGGGAGATACGCAGTATTTT. This sequence encodes CASSLSSGGGDTQYF.

This clonotype was counted many times. J is TRBJ2-5 and V is TRBV18; possible D gene TRBD1, 6 bases. CDR3 length equals 18 residues. Per germline, CDR1 KGHSH and CDR2 LQKENI. V lost 2 bases to trimming and J lost 3 bases, with 22 bases between them. CDR3 residues: CASSPTINREKGKETQYF. Written as DNA, the CDR3 is TGTGCCAGCTCACCAACTATTAACAGGGAGAAAGGAAAAGAGACCCAGTACTTC.

V and J are TRBV7-2 and TRBJ1-3, with a possible D match to TRBD1 (5 bases). Germline values: CDR1 SGHTA, CDR2 FQGNSA. V lost 1 base to trimming and J lost 0 bases, with 7 bases between them. The CDR3 is 15 amino acids. CDR3: CASSLVGDSGNTIYF. DNA of the CDR3: TGTGCCAGCAGCTTAGTGGGGGACTCTGGAAACACCATATATTTT. Full variable domain (rest looked up from reference TRBV7-2 and TRBJ1-3): GAGVSQSPSNKVTEKGKDVELRCDPISGHTALYWYRQSLGQGLEFLIYFQGNSAPDKSGLPSDRFSAERTGGSVSTLTIQRTQQEDSAVYLCASSLVGDSGNTIYFGEGSWLTVV.

The chain couples TRBV29-1 to TRBJ2-5; 12 bases are shared with TRBD2. This CDR3 has 15 residues. Germline CDR1 SQVTM, CDR2 ANQGSEA. V shed 6 bases and J 7 bases; nucleotides not matched to a gene: 12. DNA for the CDR3: TGCAGCGTAAGGACTAGCGGGGCAGCAACGGGGACCCAGTACTTC. Residues: CSVRTSGAATGTQYF.

This clonotype was seen a few times. The chain joins TRBV9 to TRBJ2-2, with TRBD2 matching 8 bases. CDR1 is SGDLS, CDR2 YYNGEE, per germline. The CDR3 loop spans 15 amino acids. Trimming at V came to 3 bases and at J to 7 bases, leaving 8 bases not matched to a gene. CDR3 protein: CASSDGGASGGELFF. The CDR3 coding sequence is TGTGCCAGCAGCGACGGGGGGGCCTCGGGCGGGGAGCTGTTTTTT.

This clonotype was found a few times. The chain uses TRBV6-1 and TRBJ1-5; D ambiguous. Germline CDR1 is MNHNS and CDR2 is SASEGT. The CDR3 loop spans 14 amino acids. V was pared by 2 bases and J by 3 bases, with 8 bases between. The CDR3 sequence: CASSERQINQPQHF. DNA for the CDR3: TGTGCCAGCAGTGAAAGACAAATCAATCAGCCCCAGCATTTT.

This clonotype was seen a few times. The chain has TRBV6-1 and TRBJ2-1, with D maybe TRBD2 (6 bases). Trimming stripped 2 bases from V and 8 bases from J, with 16 bases between. Germline CDR1 reads MNHNS; CDR2 reads SASEGT. The CDR3 has 15 amino acids. For the CDR3, the DNA is TGTGCCAGCAGTGAATCGACTAGTAGGCCGGATGAGCAGTTCTTC. Translating it yields CASSESTSRPDEQFF.

This clonotype was counted only a few times. V is TRBV6-5 and J is TRBJ1-2; D ambiguous. Germline V gene lookup returns CDR1 MNHEY and CDR2 SVGAGI. This CDR3 has 15 amino acids. V dropped 2 bases and J dropped 6 bases, with 16 bases sitting between them. The CDR3 protein is CASSYGPGSTHGYTF. As DNA, the CDR3 is TGTGCCAGCAGTTACGGACCGGGTTCTACCCATGGCTACACCTTC.

This clonotype was recorded many times. At one end, the junction sequence differs from germline, possibly due to a read error. The rearrangement links TRBV7-9 to TRBJ2-7; 8 bases fit TRBD1. CDR1 SEHNR and CDR2 FQNEAQ come from the germline V gene (reference sequence). This CDR3 spans 13 amino acids. The CDR3 nucleotides read TGCGCCAGCAGCTTTACAGGGGGCTACGAGCAGTACTTC. As protein: CASSFTGGYEQYF.

This clonotype was observed a handful of times. The V and J genes are TRBV15 and TRBJ2-7; the match to TRBD1 covers 7 bases. Per the germline V gene, CDR1 is LNHNV and CDR2 is YYDKDF (reference sequence). Germline trimming cut 0 bases from V and 4 bases from J; bases unmatched to any gene: 6. CDR3 length equals 15 residues. The CDR3 DNA sequence: TGTGCCACCAGCAGAGACGAGACAGGGTTGTACGAGCAGTACTTC. Its protein product is CATSRDETGLYEQYF.

This sequence joins TRBV6-5 and TRBJ2-2, with TRBD2 identical over 8 bases. V lost 3 bases, J lost 4 bases, and 13 bases stayed unmatched. The CDR3 contains 18 residues. Per germline, CDR1 MNHEY and CDR2 SVGAGI. The CDR3 bases are TGTGCCAGCAGTTATTGGGGTAGGGGACTAGAGATCACCGGGGAGCTGTTTTTT. It codes for CASSYWGRGLEITGELFF.

The sample holds a few counts of this clonotype. This chain links TRBV7-3 with TRBJ2-1; 12 bases match TRBD2. The CDR3 extends over 15 amino acids. The trim removed 4 bases at V and 9 bases at J, leaving 7 bases unmatched. Germline V gene lookup returns CDR1 SGHTA and CDR2 FQGTGA. CDR3 sequence reads: CASSSLLAGGGEQFF. The CDR3 nucleotides are TGTGCCAGCAGCTCCCTACTAGCGGGAGGCGGTGAGCAGTTCTTC.

This chain connects TRBV19 to TRBJ2-7; possibly TRBD2 for D (5 bases). V dropped 5 bases and J dropped 3 bases, with 11 bases sitting between them. The CDR3 contains 13 residues. The germline V gene has CDR1 LNHDA and CDR2 SQIVND (reference sequence). In nucleotides, the CDR3 is TGTGCCAGTAGTCCGGGGTCTTACTACGAGCAGTACTTC. Protein product: CASSPGSYYEQYF.

This clonotype was found a few times. The genes are TRBV24-1 and TRBJ2-1; 7 bases align to TRBD1. The CDR3 loop spans 14 amino acids. Trimming removed 4 bases from V and 7 bases from J; junction bases left unmatched: 6. The V gene's germline CDR1 is KGHDR and CDR2 SFDVKD. DNA of the CDR3: TGTGCCACCAGTGAGAGGGGGCATTGGAATGAGCAGTTCTTC. It yields the protein CATSERGHWNEQFF.